One sample yielded the 22 T cell receptor beta chains listed below, sequenced in a study of neurological immune-mediated disorders. TCRdb processed the 5' RACE reads anew with MiXCR; each CDR3 protein has one entry. Of 87,000 or so distinct CDR3 sequences listed, roughly 3.5% are singletons. Sequenced: PBMCs. Every receptor here comes from a woman aged 50 to 60 with multiple sclerosis.

This clonotype occurred many times. The chain carries TRBV5-1 and TRBJ1-2; D is perhaps TRBD1 (5 bases). The germline V and J ends were trimmed by 0 bases and 5 bases, with 14 bases remaining between them. The CDR3 spans 15 residues. Germline V gene lookup returns CDR1 SGHRS and CDR2 YFSETQ. The CDR3 here is CASSLGDGRPYGYTF. Here the CDR3 DNA reads TGCGCCAGCAGCTTGGGGGACGGCCGACCTTATGGCTACACCTTC.

Many counts were recorded for this clonotype. CDR3 amino acids: CASSRGDTIYGYTF. The DNA of the CDR3 is TGTGCCAGCAGCAGAGGTGACACAATCTATGGCTACACCTTC. The rearrangement links TRBV5-5 to TRBJ1-2, with unresolved D. V was pared by 4 bases and J by 4 bases, with 14 bases between. This CDR3 has 14 amino acids. CDR1 and CDR2 (germline): SGHKS, YYEKEE (reference sequence). The whole variable domain, remainder taken from reference TRBV5-5 and TRBJ1-2, is DAGVTQSPTHLIKTRGQQVTLRCSPISGHKSVSWYQQVLGQGPQFIFQYYEKEERGRGNFPDRFSARQFPNYSSELNVNALLLGDSALYLCASSRGDTIYGYTFGSGTRLTVV.

This clonotype has ten or more counts. The chain has TRBV7-2 and TRBJ2-5; D remains ambiguous. Germline assignment: CDR1 SGHTA and CDR2 FQGNSA. The CDR3 is 13 residues long. With 2 bases removed from V and 3 bases from J, the gap between germline ends came to 7 bases. DNA of the CDR3: TGTGCCAGCAGCTTAAACAGAAAAGAGACCCAGTACTTC. It yields the protein CASSLNRKETQYF.

Many counts were recorded for this clonotype. The V and J genes are TRBV6-5 and TRBJ2-5, with D perhaps TRBD2 (5 bases). The CDR3 consists of 10 residues. Germline-derived CDR1 and CDR2 are MNHEY and SVGAGI. V was shortened by 10 bases and J by 5 bases, with 8 bases between the two germline ends. The CDR3 reads CATRRETQYF. CDR3 sequence (DNA): TGTGCCACCAGGAGGGAGACCCAGTACTTC.

This clonotype was detected many times. The chain carries TRBV3-1 and TRBJ1-2, with D possibly TRBD1 on 6 matching bases. V lost 2 bases and J lost 5, with 18 bases in between. Germline values: CDR1 LGHDT, CDR2 YNNKEL (reference sequence). CDR3 size: 16 residues. The CDR3 sequence is CASSQRSTGRWYGYTF. The CDR3 coding sequence is TGTGCCAGCAGCCAACGCTCCACAGGGCGATGGTATGGCTACACCTTC.

This clonotype has ten or more counts. The gene calls are TRBV5-1 and TRBJ1-5; a possible D gene is TRBD1 (5 bases). V was pared by 7 bases and J by 6 bases, with 20 bases between. Germline CDR1 reads SGHRS; CDR2 reads YFSETQ. The CDR3 loop spans 15 amino acids. The CDR3 nucleotides are TGCGCCAGCCCTCTAGGGAAGGGGCAGAGTCAGCCCCAGCATTTT. Translation: CASPLGKGQSQPQHF.

On this clonotype: This could be a read error, since a much larger clone is one nucleotide away. The CDR3 does not close with the conserved phenylalanine or tryptophan, likely indicating a read error. This sequence joins TRBV12-3 or TRBV12-4 and TRBJ1-2; no definite D call. The CDR3 totals 11 residues. V was clipped by 10 bases and J by 8 bases, with 14 bases between them. CDR3 DNA: TGTGCCACCTTAGATCATCGGGGCTACACCATC. Amino acid sequence: CATLDHRGYTI.

This clonotype was observed many times. This chain uses TRBV20-1 with TRBJ2-7; TRBD2 matches at 8 bases. CDR1 is DFQATT and CDR2 is SNEGSKA in the germline V gene (reference sequence). The CDR3 extends over 13 amino acids. V shed 6 bases, J shed 0 bases, and the junction held 4 bases outside the gene matches. The CDR3 here is CSAISGVSYEQYF. The CDR3 nucleotides are TGCAGTGCAATTAGCGGGGTCTCCTACGAGCAGTACTTC.

At least ten counts were recorded for this clonotype. The V and J genes are TRBV3-1 and TRBJ1-2; D not certain. Looked up from germline, CDR1 is LGHDT and CDR2 is YNNKEL (reference sequence). V lost 4 bases and J 2 bases, leaving 11 bases between the germline ends. This CDR3 has 14 residues. The CDR3 nucleotides read TGTGCCAGCAGCCCGAGGGCCATAAACTATGGCTACACCTTC. It encodes CASSPRAINYGYTF. Drawing the rest from reference TRBV3-1 and TRBJ1-2, the complete variable domain is DTAVSQTPKYLVTQMGNDKSIKCEQNLGHDTMYWYKQDSKKFLKIMFSYNNKELIINETVPNRFSPKSPDKAHLNLHINSLELGDSAVYFCASSPRAINYGYTFGSGTRLTVV.

This clonotype has ten or more counts. This rearrangement joins TRBV10-3 to TRBJ1-6, with 8 bases that match TRBD1. The germline V gene encodes CDR1 ENHRY and CDR2 SYGVKD. Trimming removed 6 bases from V and 6 bases from J; junction bases left unmatched: 4. The CDR3 spans 14 residues. The CDR3 loop reads CAIRDRESNSPLHF. The CDR3, as DNA: TGTGCCATCAGGGACAGGGAGAGTAATTCACCCCTCCACTTT.

This clonotype appeared many times. V is TRBV24-1 and J is TRBJ2-3; D unclear. The CDR3 runs to 16 residues. Between the trimmed V and J ends, which lost 3 bases and 1 base, there was a span of 13 bases. The V gene's germline CDR1 is KGHDR and CDR2 SFDVKD. This CDR3 is CATSDIGRSGTDTQYF. The CDR3 bases are TGTGCCACCAGTGATATAGGACGATCTGGCACAGATACGCAGTATTTT.

This clonotype was counted at least ten times. The chain couples TRBV20-1 to TRBJ2-3, with 7 bases aligning to TRBD1. The CDR3 is made up of 15 amino acids. Per the germline V gene, CDR1 is DFQATT and CDR2 is SNEGSKA (reference sequence). Trimming cost V 5 bases and J 1 base; bases outside gene matches: 9. The CDR3 spells CSAGDRVRGTDTQYF. CDR3 DNA sequence: TGCAGTGCTGGTGACAGGGTCAGGGGCACAGATACGCAGTATTTT.

This clonotype occurred many times. This sequence joins TRBV4-3 and TRBJ2-7; D could derive from TRBD1 or TRBD2 (5 bases each). The CDR3 has 15 amino acids. CDR1 LGHNA and CDR2 YSLEER come from the germline V gene. Trimming cost V 0 bases and J 1 base, with 10 bases left between them. The CDR3: CASSQDIGASYEQYF. The CDR3 region has the DNA TGCGCCAGCAGCCAAGATATCGGGGCATCCTACGAGCAGTACTTC.

V is TRBV20-1 and J is TRBJ1-5; unclear D gene. Trimming left V 1 base short and J 6 bases short, with 13 bases between. The CDR3 sequence is 14 residues long. Germline V gene sequence: CDR1 DFQATT, CDR2 SNEGSKA (reference sequence). In DNA, the CDR3 is TGCAGTGCTAGAGGGTCACCCTGGGGTCAGCCCCAGCATTTT. Its protein product is CSARGSPWGQPQHF.

The genes are TRBV7-2 and TRBJ1-2; possible D gene TRBD1, 6 bases. In germline, CDR1 is SGHTA, CDR2 FQGNSA. This CDR3 has 13 amino acids. V shed 4 bases and J shed 4 bases, with 10 bases lying between them. CDR3 protein: CASSYRDIYGYTF. The CDR3 region has the DNA TGTGCCAGCAGCTATAGGGACATCTATGGCTACACCTTC.

There are many counts of this clonotype. The chain recombines TRBV20-1 with TRBJ2-5, with D uncertain. The CDR3 runs 11 residues. Germline values: CDR1 DFQATT, CDR2 SNEGSKA (reference sequence). V was shortened by 5 bases and J by 5 bases, with 9 bases between the two germline ends. The DNA for the CDR3 is TGCAGTGCTCCCCAGATGGAGACCCAGTACTTC. It yields the protein CSAPQMETQYF.

This clonotype occurred many times. The V gene is TRBV5-1, the J gene TRBJ2-2, with D tentatively TRBD1 (5 bases). V dropped 0 bases and J dropped 6 bases, with 9 bases sitting between them. The CDR3 is 14 amino acids. Germline values: CDR1 SGHRS, CDR2 YFSETQ. The CDR3: CASSLVLGPGELFF. The CDR3 nucleotides read TGCGCCAGCAGCTTGGTTCTGGGGCCCGGGGAGCTGTTTTTT.

Ten or more counts support this clonotype. The chain is built from TRBV4-3 and TRBJ1-1, with 8 bases fitting TRBD1. Germline CDR1 reads LGHNA; CDR2 reads YSLEER. The V segment lost 0 bases and the J segment 7 bases; nucleotides outside the gene matches: 7. This CDR3 region has 15 residues. CDR3 residues: CASSQETFTGGEAFF. The CDR3 DNA sequence: TGCGCCAGCAGCCAAGAAACCTTTACAGGGGGTGAAGCTTTCTTT.

J is TRBJ1-2 and V is TRBV18, with 7 positions matching TRBD1. Germline lookup yields CDR1 KGHSH and CDR2 LQKENI. V lost 3 bases, J lost 7 bases, and 5 bases stayed unmatched. This CDR3 has 13 amino acids. CDR3 bases: TGTGCCAGCTCACCTTCAGGGGGGCTTGGCTACACCTTC. Translating it yields CASSPSGGLGYTF.

This clonotype was counted many times. The chain combines TRBV20-1 with TRBJ2-3; TRBD2 aligns across 10 bases. The V segment lost 8 bases and the J segment 5 bases; nucleotides outside the gene matches: 10. The V gene's germline CDR1 is DFQATT and CDR2 SNEGSKA (reference sequence). This CDR3 is 14 amino acids long. The CDR3 region has the DNA TGCAGTACTTCCGGGACTAGCGTGTTAGATACGCAGTATTTT. Its protein product is CSTSGTSVLDTQYF.

This clonotype showed up many times. The chain employs TRBV5-1 and TRBJ2-3; 7 bases agree with TRBD2. CDR3 size: 16 residues. The V segment lost 1 base and the J segment 2 bases; nucleotides outside the gene matches: 7. The germline CDR1 and CDR2 sequences are SGHRS and YFSETQ. CDR3 bases: TGCGCCAGCAGCTTGCCCAGCGGGGACGCCACAGATACGCAGTATTTT. The encoded protein is CASSLPSGDATDTQYF.

There are many counts of this clonotype. This chain links TRBV7-8 with TRBJ2-2; weak D call: TRBD2 (6 bases). CDR1 SGHVS and CDR2 FQNEAQ come from the germline V gene. V was clipped by 1 base and J by 6 bases, with 18 bases between them. This CDR3 contains 17 residues. The CDR3 coding sequence is TGTGCCAGCAGCTTAGTAACCCAGAGGCTAGCGCCCGGGGAGCTGTTTTTT. This translates into CASSLVTQRLAPGELFF. The full variable domain, rest sourced from reference TRBV7-8 and TRBJ2-2, is GAGVSQSPRYKVAKRGQDVALRCDPISGHVSLFWYQQALGQGPEFLTYFQNEAQLDKSGLPSDRFFAERPEGSVSTLKIQRTQQEDSAVYLCASSLVTQRLAPGELFFGEGSRLTVL.